These 30 T cell receptor beta chains were sequenced from one sample in a study of T-cell reconstitution after alpha-beta-depleted transplantation in children. It was with unique molecular identifiers that the TCRbeta library was prepared. MiXCR was run by TCRdb on the PCR reads, yielding one entry per CDR3 protein. The sample includes around 400,000 distinct CDR3 sequences, roughly 10% of them seen just once. This specimen consisted of PBMCs from the stem cell graft donor, obtained from the stem cell graft. The origin of the receptors is a human donor who donated a stem cell graft to a child with acute myeloid leukemia.

The gene calls are TRBV29-1 and TRBJ2-3; D is unclear. V gave up 2 bases and J gave up 11 bases, with 11 bases separating them. CDR3 length: 11 amino acids. In germline, CDR1 is SQVTM, CDR2 ANQGSEA. CDR3 coding DNA: TGCAGCGTTGAATCCTCTGGGGTGCAGTATTTT. It codes for CSVESSGVQYF.

In its sample, this clonotype was seen many times. J is TRBJ2-5 and V is TRBV29-1, with D possibly called TRBD1 or TRBD2 (6 bases each). CDR3 size: 15 residues. V lost 4 bases, J lost 2 bases, and 17 bases lay in between. CDR1 SQVTM and CDR2 ANQGSEA come from the germline V gene. DNA of the CDR3: TGCAGCGTTGTCCGGTTGACAGGACTACAAGAGACCCAGTACTTC. This encodes CSVVRLTGLQETQYF.

This clonotype was observed a handful of times. The chain links TRBV29-1 to TRBJ2-3; maybe TRBD1 (5 bases). Germline V lookup: CDR1 SQVTM, CDR2 ANQGSEA. CDR3 length equals 14 residues. The germline V and J ends were trimmed by 1 base and 1 base, with 9 bases remaining between them. The CDR3 DNA sequence: TGCAGCGTTGAAGTCGAAGGGGGCACAGATACGCAGTATTTT. This sequence encodes CSVEVEGGTDTQYF.

This clonotype has a handful of counts. This chain connects TRBV5-1 to TRBJ2-1, with D unclear. Trimming took 0 bases from V and 10 from J, leaving 5 bases between them. This CDR3 region has 11 residues. CDR1 and CDR2 (germline): SGHRS, YFSETQ. The CDR3, as DNA: TGCGCCAGCAGCTTGGGTCGGGAGCAGTTCTTC. It yields the protein CASSLGREQFF.

About this clonotype: The junction differs from germline at one of its ends, possibly a read error. The J gene is TRBJ1-3, the V gene TRBV4-2, with D tentatively TRBD1 (5 bases). There are 14 residues in the CDR3. Germline CDR1 is LGHNA and CDR2 is YNFKEQ. CDR3 sequence: CAGSSLTEKNTIYF. DNA for the CDR3: TGTGCCGGCAGCTCCTTGACAGAGAAAAACACCATATATTTT.

This clonotype came up many times. V is TRBV20-1 and J is TRBJ2-3; D possibly corresponds to TRBD2 (6 bases). The V end was cut by 7 bases, the J end by 4 bases, with 18 bases between. Germline assignment: CDR1 DFQATT and CDR2 SNEGSKA (reference sequence). This CDR3 region has 14 residues. CDR3 bases: TGCAGTGACGAGAAGATGGGGGAGGCAGATACGCAGTATTTT. Its protein is CSDEKMGEADTQYF.

This chain joins TRBV7-6 and TRBJ2-1; D not certain. Germline lookup yields CDR1 SGHVS and CDR2 FNYEAQ. The CDR3 loop spans 13 amino acids. The V end lost 1 base, the J end lost 12 bases, and 13 bases lay between the germline ends. In DNA form, the CDR3 reads TGTGCCAGCAGCTTAGGTTGGGAATTTGTGCAGTTCTTC. Translating gives CASSLGWEFVQFF.

This clonotype was seen many times. This chain joins TRBV9 and TRBJ2-1; D is perhaps TRBD1 (6 bases). CDR1 and CDR2 from the germline V gene are SGDLS and YYNGEE. The CDR3 covers 14 residues. The V gene lost 4 bases and the J gene lost 3 bases, with 11 bases spanning the gap. CDR3 sequence: CASSPIGGYNEQFF. The CDR3 bases are TGTGCCAGCAGCCCTATAGGGGGCTACAATGAGCAGTTCTTC.

This clonotype was seen more than once but under ten times. This rearrangement joins TRBV20-1 to TRBJ1-1; TRBD1 matches at 12 bases. Germline V gene sequence: CDR1 DFQATT, CDR2 SNEGSKA (reference sequence). V dropped 3 bases and J dropped 1; count of bases not matched to a gene: 9. This CDR3 is built from 17 residues. CDR3 DNA: TGCAGTGCTAGGAGGGGGACAGGGGGCGGTGCGAACACTGAAGCTTTCTTT. Its protein product is CSARRGTGGGANTEAFF.

This sequence joins TRBV7-8 and TRBJ2-5; D possibly corresponds to TRBD2 (5 bases). From germline, CDR1 is SGHVS and CDR2 FQNEAQ. CDR3 length: 14 amino acids. V gave up 5 bases and J gave up 9 bases, with 19 bases separating them. DNA for the CDR3: TGTGCCAGCAGCCCAAACCCAGGATCCGGGGCCCAGTACTTC. This gives the protein CASSPNPGSGAQYF.

This clonotype was seen repeatedly, ten times or more. The CDR3 nucleotides are TGCAGTGCTTTAGCTACCGGGACGAGAGCTTTCTTT. This codes for CSALATGTRAFF. This rearrangement joins TRBV20-1 to TRBJ1-1; D perhaps matches TRBD1 (5 bases). V lost 5 bases and J 10 bases, leaving 17 bases between the germline ends. CDR3 length: 12 residues. Looked up from germline, CDR1 is DFQATT and CDR2 is SNEGSKA (reference sequence).

This clonotype was seen at least ten times. The chain uses TRBV12-3 or TRBV12-4 and TRBJ1-5; a possible D gene is TRBD1 (5 bases). CDR3 size: 13 residues. The V end lost 3 bases, the J end lost 6 bases, and 9 bases lay between the germline ends. CDR3 loop: CASSFGRAQPQHF. The CDR3 bases are TGTGCCAGCAGTTTCGGCAGGGCTCAGCCCCAGCATTTT.

This clonotype occurred a few times. The genes are TRBV29-1 and TRBJ2-3; D is unclear. This CDR3 comprises 14 residues. The V gene's germline CDR1 is SQVTM and CDR2 ANQGSEA. Trimming removed 7 bases from V and 0 bases from J, with 14 bases in between. DNA for the CDR3: TGCAGCGGGCTGACTGGAACTAGCACAGATACGCAGTATTTT. It translates to CSGLTGTSTDTQYF.

The chain couples TRBV6-5 to TRBJ2-7; perhaps TRBD1 as D (6 bases). CDR1 MNHEY and CDR2 SVGAGI come from the germline V gene. The CDR3 extends over 15 amino acids. The V end was cut by 0 bases, the J end by 4 bases, with 13 bases between. As DNA, the CDR3 is TGTGCCAGCAGTTACTCGCAGGACAGCTTTTACGAGCAGTACTTC. Translation gives CASSYSQDSFYEQYF.

This clonotype was seen at least ten times. V is TRBV7-9 and J is TRBJ2-7; 13 nucleotides line up with TRBD2. V gave up 1 base and J gave up 3 bases; unmatched junction bases: 6. Germline V gene sequence: CDR1 SEHNR, CDR2 FQNEAQ (reference sequence). The CDR3 sequence is 17 residues long. CDR3 residues: CASSLGRTSGGGYEQYF. CDR3 sequence (DNA): TGTGCCAGCAGCTTAGGCCGGACTAGCGGGGGTGGCTACGAGCAGTACTTC.

There are a few counts of this clonotype. The chain joins TRBV5-4 to TRBJ2-1; 13 nucleotides match TRBD2. V gave up 4 bases and J gave up 10 bases; unmatched junction bases: 8. CDR1 SGHNT and CDR2 YYREEE come from the germline V gene (reference sequence). The CDR3 spans 15 residues. CDR3 region: CASSLGTSGIREQFF. CDR3 nucleotide sequence: TGTGCCAGCAGCCTAGGGACTAGCGGGATCAGAGAGCAGTTCTTC.

This clonotype has only a few counts. This sequence joins TRBV20-1 and TRBJ2-3; D is unclear. CDR3 length: 11 residues. Germline loops: CDR1 DFQATT, CDR2 SNEGSKA (reference sequence). V was clipped by 7 bases and J by 9 bases, with 14 bases between them. CDR3 nucleotides: TGCAGTGTCCCACTCATCGGCACGCAGTATTTT. Translated: CSVPLIGTQYF.

This clonotype was counted at least ten times. The chain links TRBV7-9 to TRBJ2-1; D is undetermined. This CDR3 region has 12 residues. Trimming pared 1 base from V and 9 bases from J, leaving 7 bases between. Germline CDR1 and CDR2: SEHNR and FQNEAQ (reference sequence). The CDR3 spells CASSLDSREQFF. The CDR3 DNA follows: TGTGCCAGCAGCTTAGATTCGCGTGAGCAGTTCTTC.

V usage is TRBV5-1 and J usage is TRBJ1-1; 9 bases match TRBD1. The length of the CDR3 is 15 residues. Germline values: CDR1 SGHRS, CDR2 YFSETQ. The trim removed 4 bases at V and 5 bases at J, leaving 9 bases unmatched. CDR3 loop: CASSTRDREGTEAFF. CDR3 nucleotides: TGCGCCAGCAGCACCCGGGACAGGGAAGGAACTGAAGCTTTCTTT.

In its sample, this clonotype was seen a few times. The gene calls are TRBV19 and TRBJ2-1, with D tentatively TRBD1 or TRBD2 (6 bases each). CDR1 LNHDA and CDR2 SQIVND come from the germline V gene (reference sequence). V was shortened by 4 bases and J by 7 bases, with 14 bases between the two germline ends. This CDR3 is 14 amino acids long. The CDR3, as DNA: TGTGCCAGTAGTAATCCGGGGGCCGGGAATGAGCAGTTCTTC. This codes for CASSNPGAGNEQFF.

For the CDR3, the DNA is TGCGCCAGCGGACCGGGACAGGGGAACAATGAGCAGTTCTTC. It translates to CASGPGQGNNEQFF. This chain connects TRBV5-1 to TRBJ2-1; 10 bases fit TRBD1. Germline V gene data show CDR1 as SGHRS and CDR2 as YFSETQ. Trimming cost V 7 bases and J 5 bases; bases outside gene matches: 6. This CDR3 contains 14 residues.

In this sample, this clonotype turned up a few times. This chain joins TRBV20-1 and TRBJ2-5, with D hard to call. V was pared by 0 bases and J by 4 bases, with 9 bases between. Germline-derived CDR1 and CDR2 are DFQATT and SNEGSKA (reference sequence). The CDR3 loop spans 13 amino acids. The chain's CDR3 is CSARDVGSETQYF. The CDR3 DNA reads as TGCAGTGCTAGAGATGTGGGTTCAGAGACCCAGTACTTC.

This clonotype was recorded a few times. The chain recombines TRBV3-1 with TRBJ1-2; unclear D gene. The CDR3 sequence is 15 residues long. V lost 6 bases and J 0 bases, leaving 14 bases between the germline ends. Germline V gene sequence: CDR1 LGHDT, CDR2 YNNKEL (reference sequence). The CDR3, as DNA: TGTGCCAGCAGAACCACCTACGGATCTAACTATGGCTACACCTTC. Translating it yields CASRTTYGSNYGYTF.

The chain links TRBV3-1 to TRBJ2-1; 11 bases are shared with TRBD2. Germline CDR1 LGHDT, CDR2 YNNKEL (reference sequence). This CDR3 is 18 amino acids long. V dropped 0 bases and J dropped 0; count of bases not matched to a gene: 4. The CDR3: CASSQEGLAVSSYNEQFF. The DNA of the CDR3 is TGTGCCAGCAGCCAAGAGGGACTAGCGGTAAGCTCCTACAATGAGCAGTTCTTC.

This clonotype was seen more than once but under ten times. V usage is TRBV19 and J usage is TRBJ1-5, with no clear D. This CDR3 has 15 residues. V was shortened by 5 bases and J by 0 bases, with 11 bases between the two germline ends. Germline values: CDR1 LNHDA, CDR2 SQIVND (reference sequence). The CDR3 nucleotides are TGTGCCAGTAGTGAAACAGATTATAGCAATCAGCCCCAGCATTTT. It translates to CASSETDYSNQPQHF.

This clonotype was observed many times. This chain connects TRBV5-5 to TRBJ2-5; 12 nucleotides match TRBD2. Germline assignment: CDR1 SGHKS and CDR2 YYEKEE (reference sequence). Unmatched junction bases numbered 6, after V lost 2 bases and J lost 4 bases. This CDR3 has 16 amino acids. The CDR3 region is CASSLTRLAGVETQYF. Here the CDR3 DNA reads TGTGCCAGCAGCTTAACGAGACTAGCGGGGGTAGAGACCCAGTACTTC.

This clonotype has more than one count but fewer than ten. V and J are TRBV9 and TRBJ2-6; 7 bases align to TRBD2. The trim removed 0 bases at V and 2 bases at J, leaving 5 bases unmatched. CDR1 SGDLS and CDR2 YYNGEE come from the germline V gene. This CDR3 has 17 residues. This chain's CDR3 is CASSVGGGSTGANVLTF. The CDR3 nucleotides read TGTGCCAGCAGCGTAGGCGGGGGATCCACTGGGGCCAACGTCCTGACTTTC.

This clonotype was seen only a few times. This chain joins TRBV30 and TRBJ1-5, with D hard to call. CDR3 length: 13 amino acids. V lost 0 bases and J lost 1, with 4 bases in between. Germline CDR1 is GTSNPN and CDR2 is SVGIG (reference sequence). The CDR3 DNA reads as TGTGCCTGGAGTGTGGACAGCAATCAGCCCCAGCATTTT. It specifies CAWSVDSNQPQHF.

V gene TRBV7-9 combines with J gene TRBJ1-2, with D tentatively TRBD1 (5 bases). The CDR3 extends over 12 amino acids. CDR1 and CDR2 (germline): SEHNR, FQNEAQ (reference sequence). Trimming took off 5 bases at V and 5 bases at J, with 9 bases between the two ends. As DNA, the CDR3 is TGTGCCAGCAGCGAGACAGAATATGGCTACACCTTC. Encoded protein: CASSETEYGYTF.

This clonotype was observed a few times. This chain links TRBV9 with TRBJ2-7; 10 positions agree with TRBD1. CDR1 and CDR2 from the germline V gene are SGDLS and YYNGEE. The CDR3 runs to 15 residues. The ends lost 3 bases at V and 3 bases at J; junction bases unmatched: 6. CDR3: CASSGSGQGNYEQYF. The CDR3 bases are TGTGCCAGCAGCGGATCGGGACAGGGGAACTACGAGCAGTACTTC. The full variable domain, completed using reference TRBV9 and TRBJ2-7, is DSGVTQTPKHLITATGQRVTLRCSPRSGDLSVYWYQQSLDQGLQFLIQYYNGEERAKGNILERFSAQQFPDLHSELNLSSLELGDSALYFCASSGSGQGNYEQYFGPGTRLTVT.